This TCR beta chain was retrieved from a study of blood T cell repertoires in COVID-19. Study summary: Some COVID-19 samples were acute and others convalescent; all came from the United States, Italy and Spain. T cells, B-cell-depleted T cells, or PBMCs provided the cDNA or gDNA that served as material.

V was clipped by 4 bases and J by 0 bases, with 9 bases between them. The germline CDR1 and CDR2 sequences are ENHRY and SYGVKD. The length of the CDR3 is 14 residues. In the original analysis: Amplification of reference gene primers was used by the study to estimate nucleated cell counts. Profiled with immunoSEQ multiplex PCR; TCRdb holds only in-frame clones, not every one. That table supplies the V and J calls and clone size; D and trimming were determined from the DNA. Of about 82,000 clones listed, approximately 80% are singletons. This clone appeared many times. V usage is TRBV10-3 and J usage is TRBJ1-1; D is ambiguous. The clonotype originates from a man older than 75 with acute or convalescent COVID-19. Sequenced input: peripheral blood. The CDR3 protein is CAISVERMNTEAFF. The CDR3 DNA is TGTGCCATCAGTGTAGAGAGGATGAACACTGAAGCTTTCTTT.